A single sample gave rise to the 23 T cell receptor beta chains below, sequenced in a study of regulatory T cells in long-lasting Graves disease. Both iRepertoire HTBI primers and Arm-PCR of CDR3 regions were used to build the TCR beta libraries. TCRdb itself ran the multiplex PCR reads through MiXCR, one entry per CDR3 protein. The sample records 400,000 to 500,000 distinct CDR3 sequences, less than 15% being singletons. As for time point: newly diagnosed GD, antithyroid drugs for less than 3 months. RNA extracted from PBMCs served as the sequencing template. A further study also used this sample, focusing on T cells in Graves' hyperthyroidism and ophthalmopathy.

The source was peripheral blood mononuclear cells (PBMCs), collected at new diagnosis, from a patient treated with antithyroid drugs. The receptors were sampled from a woman between 50 and 59 years old with Graves disease.

In regard to this clonotype: With a much larger clone just one base away, this may be a read error. V is TRBV12-3 or TRBV12-4 and J is TRBJ2-1, with 9 bases lining up with TRBD2. CDR3 length equals 14 residues. V trimming: 3 bases; J trimming: 10 bases; junction bases outside the gene matches: 7. The CDR3 reads CASSFLAGMGEQFF. The CDR3 coding sequence is TGTGCCAGCAGTTTTCTAGCGGGAATGGGCGAGCAGTTCTTC.

Comment on this clonotype: Since no conserved phenylalanine or tryptophan closes the CDR3, a read error is the likely cause. The CDR3 bases are TGTGCCAGCCGAGAGGGGGCAGCTGGCGAGCAGTACTCC. Translated, it gives CASREGAAGEQYS. The chain uses TRBV6-1 and TRBJ2-7; 7 bases map to TRBD1. The V and J ends lost 8 bases and 6 bases, in that order; junction bases with no gene match: 10. The CDR3 sequence is 13 residues long. Germline CDR1 reads MNHNS; CDR2 reads SASEGT.

This clonotype was counted a few times. The chain is built from TRBV7-2 and TRBJ1-2; D is uncertain. CDR1 SGHTA and CDR2 FQGNSA come from the germline V gene. CDR3 size: 10 residues. Trimming pared 3 bases from V and 10 bases from J, leaving 6 bases between. Here the CDR3 DNA reads TGTGCCAGCAGCTTCACCGACTACACCTTC. Protein: CASSFTDYTF.

The genes are TRBV7-8 and TRBJ1-5; tentatively, D is TRBD1 (5 bases). Looked up from germline, CDR1 is SGHVS and CDR2 is FQNEAQ. V was clipped by 8 bases and J by 0 bases, with 17 bases between them. The CDR3 is made up of 16 amino acids. The CDR3 bases are TGTGCCAGCGGCGCTGGGGGGGTAGATAGCAATCAGCCCCAGCATTTT. Its translation: CASGAGGVDSNQPQHF.

This clonotype was detected ten times or more. The chain carries TRBV24-1 and TRBJ2-1, with 9 bases matching TRBD2. Trimming at V came to 12 bases and at J to 13 bases, leaving 18 bases not matched to a gene. The CDR3 is 14 amino acids. Germline CDR1 is KGHDR and CDR2 is SFDVKD. The DNA of the CDR3 is TGTGCCCCACTTAGCGGGAGTAACCCAAATCAACAGTTCTTC. The encoded protein is CAPLSGSNPNQQFF.

This chain uses TRBV4-1 with TRBJ1-2; D is undetermined. Germline V gene sequence: CDR1 MGHRA, CDR2 YSYEKL. Trimming shortened V by 2 bases and J by 5 bases, and 12 bases separated the two germline ends. The CDR3 loop spans 14 amino acids. CDR3 in amino acids: CASSQQWAEYGYTF. CDR3 coding DNA: TGCGCCAGCAGCCAACAATGGGCGGAATATGGCTACACCTTC.

This clonotype was detected many times. The rearrangement joins TRBV24-1 to TRBJ2-7, with 8 bases fitting TRBD2. J gave up 6 bases and V 6 bases, and 12 bases lay outside the gene matches. Germline V CDR1 and CDR2: KGHDR, SFDVKD. The CDR3 spans 15 residues. The CDR3 sequence is CATSSSRTSRGEQYF. The CDR3 coding sequence is TGTGCCACCAGTAGTAGTCGGACTAGCCGCGGCGAGCAGTACTTC.

This clonotype was detected ten times or more. The chain has TRBV5-6 and TRBJ2-1; D unclear. The CDR3 runs 14 residues. The V gene lost 1 base and the J gene lost 1 base, with 6 bases spanning the gap. The germline gives CDR1 SGHDT, CDR2 YYEEEE. The CDR3, as DNA: TGTGCCAGCAGCTTGCAGCGTTCCTACAATGAGCAGTTCTTC. It translates to CASSLQRSYNEQFF.

Only a few counts were recorded for this clonotype. This rearrangement joins TRBV5-1 to TRBJ2-7; the D gene is possibly TRBD2 (6 bases). Deletions cut 10 bases from V and 0 bases from J, with 17 bases between. Germline V lookup: CDR1 SGHRS, CDR2 YFSETQ. The CDR3 spans 14 residues. The CDR3 is CASPLGGSSYEQYF. CDR3 DNA: TGCGCCTCCCCGCTGGGAGGATCCTCCTACGAGCAGTACTTC.

In its sample, this clonotype was seen many times. The chain couples TRBV28 to TRBJ1-2, with D unresolved. CDR1 MDHEN and CDR2 SYDVKM come from the germline V gene. The V gene lost 3 bases and the J gene lost 4 bases, with 9 bases spanning the gap. This CDR3 region has 13 residues. CDR3 region: CASSLAEFYGYTF. The CDR3 DNA reads as TGTGCCAGCAGTTTGGCAGAGTTCTATGGCTACACCTTC.

This clonotype came up many times. The genes are TRBV30 and TRBJ1-1, with D tentatively TRBD1 (6 bases). CDR3 length: 16 residues. Trimming cost V 0 bases and J 3 bases, with 17 bases left between them. The germline CDR1 and CDR2 sequences are GTSNPN and SVGIG (reference sequence). The CDR3 bases are TGTGCCTGGAGTGTACCTGGAGGGACATGGGACACTGAAGCTTTCTTT. The encoded protein is CAWSVPGGTWDTEAFF.

About this clonotype: With only one base between it and a far larger clone, this is likely a read error. The chain links TRBV11-2 to TRBJ2-3; 12 bases match TRBD2. The DNA end lines up better with TRBJ2-1; the J call may be wrong. Germline lookup yields CDR1 SGHAT and CDR2 FQNNGV. The length of the CDR3 is 16 residues. The CDR3 loop reads CASSPQTSGSPNEQFF. The CDR3 bases are TGTGCCAGCAGCCCTCAGACTAGCGGGAGTCCGAATGAGCAGTTCTTC.

V is TRBV19 and J is TRBJ2-3, with D tentatively TRBD2 (5 bases). Trimming took off 9 bases at V and 3 bases at J, with 16 bases between the two ends. The CDR3 sequence is 14 residues long. Looked up from germline, CDR1 is LNHDA and CDR2 is SQIVND (reference sequence). The CDR3 DNA follows: TGTGCCAGCACCACCGGGATAATGACAGATACGCAGTATTTT. Translated, it gives CASTTGIMTDTQYF.

This clonotype occurred many times. The chain uses TRBV10-3 and TRBJ1-1, with 8 nucleotides matching TRBD1. This CDR3 region has 15 residues. The germline gives CDR1 ENHRY, CDR2 SYGVKD. The ends lost 2 bases at V and 1 base at J; junction bases unmatched: 3. CDR3 in DNA: TGTGCCATCAGTGAGGGACAGGGATCGAACACTGAAGCTTTCTTT. This codes for CAISEGQGSNTEAFF.

The chain couples TRBV29-1 to TRBJ1-4; TRBD1 might be the D (6 bases). The CDR3 has 16 residues. Germline CDR1 and CDR2: SQVTM and ANQGSEA. V lost 4 bases to trimming and J lost 7 bases, with 22 bases between them. The CDR3, as DNA: TGCAGCGTTGGCCTGGGGCCGACAGGTATTGGTGAAAAACTGTTTTTT. It codes for CSVGLGPTGIGEKLFF. Variable domain in full (rest from reference TRBV29-1 and TRBJ1-4): SAVISQKPSRDICQRGTSLTIQCQVDSQVTMMFWYRQQPGQSLTLIATANQGSEATYESGFVIDKFPISRPNLTFSTLTVSNMSPEDSSIYLCSVGLGPTGIGEKLFFGSGTQLSVL.

This clonotype was observed many times. The V and J genes are TRBV11-3 and TRBJ2-1; TRBD1 aligns across 8 bases. This CDR3 region has 14 residues. V lost 4 bases, J lost 8 bases, and 7 bases stayed unmatched. From germline, CDR1 is SGHNT and CDR2 YENEEA. The CDR3 reads CASSSSTGVHEQFF. The CDR3, as DNA: TGTGCCAGCAGCTCCTCGACAGGGGTTCATGAGCAGTTCTTC.

V usage is TRBV18 and J usage is TRBJ1-2; 9 bases fit TRBD1. V was pared by 3 bases and J by 4 bases, with 6 bases of the junction left unmatched. The CDR3 totals 15 residues. Per germline, CDR1 KGHSH and CDR2 LQKENI. The DNA of the CDR3 is TGTGCCAGCTCACCGAGGGACAGGGCAGGCTATGGCTACACCTTC. It translates to CASSPRDRAGYGYTF.

A word on this clonotype: A far larger clone differs by one base, so this is likely a read error. V usage is TRBV24-1 and J usage is TRBJ2-1; tentatively, D is TRBD2 (5 bases). The V gene lost 4 bases and the J gene lost 13 bases, with 25 bases spanning the gap. CDR3 length: 16 amino acids. Germline V lookup: CDR1 KGHDR, CDR2 SFDVKD. CDR3 nucleotides: TGTGCCACCAGTGAACTAGGGTTGTTGGGCCAAGAGACCCAGTTCTTC. It yields the protein CATSELGLLGQETQFF.

In this sample, this clonotype turned up many times. The V gene is TRBV25-1, the J gene TRBJ2-7, with 9 positions matching TRBD1. Germline V gene lookup returns CDR1 MGHDK and CDR2 SYGVNS. Trimming cost V 5 bases and J 5 bases; bases outside gene matches: 7. There are 14 residues in the CDR3. The CDR3 coding sequence is TGTGCCAGCAGTCCGGGACAGGGTCGCCACGAGCAGTACTTC. Translating it yields CASSPGQGRHEQYF.

This clonotype was seen just once. This may stem from a read error, because a much larger clone lies one nucleotide away. The chain uses TRBV7-2 and TRBJ2-7; D is perhaps TRBD2 (5 bases). This CDR3 is 15 amino acids long. Germline loops: CDR1 SGHTA, CDR2 FQGNSA. Deletions cut 5 bases from V and 7 bases from J, with 21 bases between. For the CDR3, the DNA is TGTGCCAGCAGCCCAATAGCGAGCTCCTACAATGAGCAGTACTTC. Protein: CASSPIASSYNEQYF.

This clonotype showed up many times. The V call is TRBV4-1, the J call TRBJ1-1; the D is unclear. V gave up 4 bases and J gave up 4 bases, with 7 bases separating them. The CDR3 runs to 12 residues. In germline, CDR1 is MGHRA, CDR2 YSYEKL. The CDR3 region is CASSPPSTEAFF. The CDR3 coding sequence is TGCGCCAGCAGCCCCCCCTCCACTGAAGCTTTCTTT.

This clonotype has just a few counts. The chain joins TRBV20-1 to TRBJ2-7; 10 positions match TRBD1. The CDR3 covers 14 residues. Per germline, CDR1 DFQATT and CDR2 SNEGSKA (reference sequence). J lost 3 bases, V lost 4 bases, and 6 bases had no gene match. The CDR3 reads CSATWDRGRYEQYF. The CDR3 DNA reads TGCAGTGCTACTTGGGACAGGGGCCGCTACGAGCAGTACTTC.

In the case of this clonotype: This may come from a read error, since a much larger clone is one base off. V is TRBV2 and J is TRBJ1-5; no clear D. CDR3 length: 17 residues. Germline-derived CDR1 and CDR2 are SNHLY and FYNNEI. The ends were cut back, 8 bases at V and 5 bases at J, with 25 bases in the middle. The CDR3 DNA follows: TGTGCCAGCGAAGTTACGGAGGCAGAAGTTTGCGATCAGCCCCAGCATTTT. Translating gives CASEVTEAEVCDQPQHF.